The rows below give T cell receptor beta chains drawn from one sample of a study of blood T cell repertoires in COVID-19. Data came from immunoSEQ multiplex PCR; TCRdb stores just in-frame clones and leaves some out. Found here are around 220,000 clones, approximately 80% of them singletons; the top ten hold approximately 8%. The specimen was peripheral blood. Receptors originate from a woman of 80 years or more with COVID-19, enrolled during active disease. Both conserved end residues are part of each CDR3. The D gene is left open where the match is weak. Not all rows give a size; the values are once, few, many and, for expanded clones, a class.

d_gene | j_gene | v_gene | abundance | CDR3nt | CDR3aa
- | TRBJ2-3 | TRBV9 | - | TGTGCCAGCAGCGTAGGGGGCTCCACAGATACGCAGTATTTT | CASSVGGSTDTQYF
- | TRBJ1-1 | TRBV28 | - | TGTGCCACCTATGGACAGCCGAACACTGAAGCTTTCTTT | CATYGQPNTEAFF
- | TRBJ1-2 | TRBV4-2 | - | TGTGCCAGCAGCCAAACCCCGGGGTACAGGGTGCATGGCTACACCTTC | CASSQTPGYRVHGYTF
TRBD1 | TRBJ1-5 | TRBV2 | - | TGTGCCAGCACTACTGACAGGGGCTTCCCGAGCAGTCAGCCCCAGCATTTT | CASTTDRGFPSSQPQHF
- | TRBJ2-5 | TRBV7-2 | - | TGTGCCAGCAATCGGAGGGTGCGAGAGACCCAGTACTTC | CASNRRVRETQYF
- | TRBJ1-1 | TRBV7-3 | - | TGTGCCAGCAGCTTAAATATTTACACTGAAGCTTTCTTT | CASSLNIYTEAFF
- | TRBJ1-1 | TRBV19 | - | TGTGCCAGTAGTCAACCGTCCCGCGGGGACACTGAAGCTTTCTTT | CASSQPSRGDTEAFF
- | TRBJ1-4 | TRBV19 | - | TGTGCCAGTGGAGGGCATTGGGACCGATCAACTAATGAAAAACTGTTTTTT | CASGGHWDRSTNEKLFF
TRBD2 | TRBJ2-1 | TRBV10-3 | - | TGTGCCATCAGTCGGGAGGGGGGAGGCGATGAGCAGTTCTTC | CAISREGGGDEQFF
- | TRBJ1-1 | TRBV7-5 | - | TGTGTCAGAAGCATACTGACAGGACGGACTGAAGCTTTCTTT | CVRSILTGRTEAFF
- | TRBJ1-2 | TRBV7-9 | - | TGTGCCAGCAGCTTAGGCTTAGGGAGCGGCTACACCTTC | CASSLGLGSGYTF
TRBD1 | TRBJ2-5 | TRBV9 | - | TGTGCCAGCAGCCTCCAGACAGGGGAAGAGACCCAGTACTTC | CASSLQTGEETQYF
TRBD2 | TRBJ2-3 | TRBV5-1 | - | TGCGCCAGCAGCTCCGGGGGGGTCACAGATACGCAGTATTTT | CASSSGGVTDTQYF
TRBD1 | TRBJ1-2 | TRBV11-2 | - | TGTGCCAGCAGCCGACTCATCACAGGGGTCAAAGTCTTC | CASSRLITGVKVF
TRBD1 | TRBJ2-5 | TRBV4-2 | - | TGTGCCAGCAGCCAAGCGGGACAGGGTGAAAGGGAGACCCAGTACTTC | CASSQAGQGERETQYF
- | TRBJ2-5 | TRBV5-1 | - | TGCGCCAGCAGCTTGGCCCCAGAGGGCGTCCGTTCGCAAGAGACCCAGTACTTC | CASSLAPEGVRSQETQYF
- | TRBJ1-1 | TRBV6-5 | once | TGTGCCAGCAGTTCACTGAGACAGGTTGAAGCTTTCTTT | CASSSLRQVEAFF
- | TRBJ1-1 | TRBV3-1/TRBV3-2 | - | TGTGCCAGCAGCCAAGGGACATGGAACACTGAAGCTTTCTTT | CASSQGTWNTEAFF
TRBD1 | TRBJ1-1 | TRBV29-1 | - | TGCAGCGGAATGCAGGGGGCAGGTGGAACTGAAGCTTTCTTT | CSGMQGAGGTEAFF
TRBD1 | TRBJ1-2 | TRBV3-1/TRBV3-2 | - | TGTGCCAGCAGCCACCCCGGGGGGGGGAGGGGGCCGGATGGCTACACCTTC | CASSHPGGGRGPDGYTF
TRBD1 | TRBJ1-1 | TRBV7-9 | - | TGTGCCAGCAGCTTAGATGTCCAGGGGGCGAGAACTGAAGCTTTCTTT | CASSLDVQGARTEAFF
- | TRBJ1-3 | TRBV6-5 | - | TGTGCCAGCAGTTACTCGACACGCTCTGGAAACACCATATATTTT | CASSYSTRSGNTIYF
- | TRBJ1-5 | TRBV15 | - | TGTGCCACCAGCAGAGATTCAGGGTTAAAACAGCCCCAGCATTTT | CATSRDSGLKQPQHF
- | TRBJ2-2 | TRBV6-2/TRBV6-3 | once | TGTGCCAGCAGTCTCCTGAACACCGGGGAGCTGTTTTTT | CASSLLNTGELFF
TRBD1 | TRBJ2-5 | TRBV28 | - | TGTGCCAGCAGAGGGGGCTATTCGATAGGCAGAGGGGAGACCCAGTACTTC | CASRGGYSIGRGETQYF
- | TRBJ1-1 | TRBV19 | - | TGTGCCAGTAGTAGTATGAACACTGAAGCTTTCTTT | CASSSMNTEAFF
TRBD2 | TRBJ2-3 | TRBV15 | - | TGTGCCACCAGCAGAGGACTAGCCGGATCAGATACGCAGTATTTT | CATSRGLAGSDTQYF
TRBD1 | TRBJ2-7 | TRBV2 | - | TGTGCCAGCAGTCCTACAGGGGGCGGTTACGAGCAGTACTTC | CASSPTGGGYEQYF
- | TRBJ2-1 | TRBV24-1 | - | TGTGCCACCAGTGATCCGGCGGGCGGAGACAATGAGCAGTTCTTC | CATSDPAGGDNEQFF
- | TRBJ2-7 | TRBV5-1 | - | TGCGCCAGCAGCTTGATCACAGACTCCTACGAGCAGTACTTC | CASSLITDSYEQYF
TRBD2 | TRBJ2-1 | TRBV5-1 | - | TGCGCCAGCAGCCCCGGACTAGCGGGGGGGCCGGATGAGCAGTTCTTC | CASSPGLAGGPDEQFF
- | TRBJ1-6 | TRBV3-1/TRBV3-2 | once | TGTGCCAGCAGCCCGACAGTCACGAATTCACCCCTCCACTTT | CASSPTVTNSPLHF
TRBD1 | TRBJ1-6 | TRBV11-2 | - | TGTGCCAGCAGCCTCACAGGGGAGCGGTCACCCCTCCACTTT | CASSLTGERSPLHF
TRBD2 | TRBJ2-3 | TRBV5-1 | - | TGCGCCAGCAGCTCAACTAGCGGAGATACGCAGTATTTT | CASSSTSGDTQYF
- | TRBJ2-7 | TRBV7-6 | - | TGTGCCAGCAGCTTAGGTAACAGGGACGAGCAGTACTTC | CASSLGNRDEQYF
- | TRBJ2-7 | TRBV28 | - | TGTGCCAGCAGCCAATCCTCCGGAGGGTCCTACGAGCAGTACTTC | CASSQSSGGSYEQYF
- | TRBJ2-3 | TRBV5-1 | - | TGCGCCAGCAGCTTGGGGGCGACAGTTTCTAGCACAGATACGCAGTATTTT | CASSLGATVSSTDTQYF
- | TRBJ1-2 | TRBV28 | - | TGTGCCAGCACACTAGGGAACTATGGCTACACCTTC | CASTLGNYGYTF
TRBD1 | TRBJ2-5 | TRBV28 | - | TGTGCCAGCAGTTCCACGACAGGGTATGATGAGACCCAGTACTTC | CASSSTTGYDETQYF
TRBD2 | TRBJ2-7 | TRBV5-6 | - | TGTGCCAGCGGTAGCGGGACTAGTGCGTCCTACGAGCAGTACTTC | CASGSGTSASYEQYF
- | TRBJ1-3 | TRBV3-1/TRBV3-2 | - | TGTGCCAGCAGCCAATGGGAGGGAGGAAACACCATATATTTT | CASSQWEGGNTIYF
- | TRBJ1-5 | TRBV7-7 | - | TGTGCTAGCAGCCGGGACATCTCTCAGCCCCAGCATTTT | CASSRDISQPQHF
- | TRBJ1-2 | TRBV10-3 | once | TGTGCCATCAGTTCGCAGGGAAATGGCTACACCTTC | CAISSQGNGYTF
- | TRBJ2-1 | TRBV19 | - | TGTGCCAGTACCGAGGGGGTCTCCTACAATGAGCAGTTCTTC | CASTEGVSYNEQFF
- | TRBJ1-1 | TRBV12-3/TRBV12-4 | - | TGTGCCAGCAGTTTCGAGGTTCGCACTGAAGCTTTCTTT | CASSFEVRTEAFF
- | TRBJ1-2 | TRBV28 | - | TGTGCCAGCAGTTTATGGGCGGGGGGCGGTGGCTACACCTTC | CASSLWAGGGGYTF
- | TRBJ1-1 | TRBV7-9 | - | TGTGCCAGCAGCCCAAGCGCCCAGGGTCAGGCTTTCTTT | CASSPSAQGQAFF
TRBD1 | TRBJ1-1 | TRBV3-1/TRBV3-2 | - | TGTGCCAGCAGCCAAGGGCGGACAGGGATAGCTTTCTTT | CASSQGRTGIAFF
- | TRBJ1-1 | TRBV6-6 | - | TGTGCCAGCAGCGAAGGGCAAGGGAGCACTGAAGCTTTCTTT | CASSEGQGSTEAFF
TRBD2 | TRBJ2-5 | TRBV11-3 | - | TGTGCCAGCAGCTCGGGACTAGCGCAAGAGACCCAGTACTTC | CASSSGLAQETQYF
- | TRBJ2-5 | TRBV5-5 | - | TGTGCCAGCAGCTTGGTTATAGAGACCCAGTACTTC | CASSLVIETQYF
TRBD1 | TRBJ2-7 | TRBV5-4 | many | TGTGCCAGCAGCTTGGGGGGGACAGGGGGCAGAGAGCAGTACTTC | CASSLGGTGGREQYF
TRBD1 | TRBJ1-6 | TRBV9 | once | TGTGCCAGCAGCGGGCAGGACAGGGCCGGGTCACCCCTCCACTTT | CASSGQDRAGSPLHF